Below are 17 T cell receptor beta chains sequenced from a single sample in a study of T cell changes during pregnancy in multiple sclerosis. The repertoire was sequenced with immunoSEQ multiplex PCR; TCRdb's copy has only in-frame clones and lacks some. Of about 85,000 clones listed, just over 90% were seen once; the top ten hold roughly 2.5%. The material sequenced was peripheral blood, taken in the first trimester of pregnancy. The source of these receptors is a female donor with multiple sclerosis, enrolled in a pregnancy study.

This sequence joins TRBV7-3 and TRBJ2-5, with D perhaps TRBD2 (5 bases). Trimming left V 8 bases short and J 1 base short, with 11 bases between. Germline loops: CDR1 SGHTA, CDR2 FQGTGA. The CDR3 contains 13 residues. Written as DNA, the CDR3 is TGTGCCAGCTCTAGGACTGCCCAAGAGACCCAGTACTTC. Its protein is CASSRTAQETQYF.

The chain uses TRBV5-1 and TRBJ2-2, with 7 bases fitting TRBD1. The V gene's germline CDR1 is SGHRS and CDR2 YFSETQ. V shed 3 bases, J shed 2 bases, and the junction held 7 bases outside the gene matches. This CDR3 contains 16 residues. DNA of the CDR3: TGCGCCAGCAGCTACGGGACAGTGGGAAACACCGGGGAGCTGTTTTTT. It is translated as CASSYGTVGNTGELFF.

This clone showed up just once. This chain uses TRBV5-1 with TRBJ2-5; perhaps TRBD1 as D (5 bases). Trimming removed 5 bases at V and 6 bases at J, with 14 bases between. Germline V gene lookup returns CDR1 SGHRS and CDR2 YFSETQ. This CDR3 comprises 13 residues. CDR3 coding DNA: TGCGCCAGCAGGCAGGGCCCTCAAAAGACCCAGTACTTC. As protein: CASRQGPQKTQYF.

The V gene is TRBV11-3, the J gene TRBJ2-1; D unresolved. Germline CDR1 is SGHNT and CDR2 is YENEEA. The CDR3 extends over 15 amino acids. V was clipped by 8 bases and J by 2 bases, with 16 bases between them. The CDR3 reads CASCPGSLAYNEQFF. The CDR3 coding sequence is TGTGCCAGCTGTCCAGGTTCTCTCGCCTACAATGAGCAGTTCTTC.

V usage is TRBV13 and J usage is TRBJ1-2; 7 nucleotides align to TRBD1. Germline CDR1 is PRHDT and CDR2 is FYEKMQ (reference sequence). J lost 5 bases, V lost 5 bases, and 23 bases had no gene match. CDR3 size: 19 residues. CDR3 protein: CASSARGGDSFQEGYGYTF. DNA for the CDR3: TGTGCCAGCAGCGCGCGGGGGGGGGACAGTTTCCAGGAGGGGTATGGCTACACCTTC.

This rearrangement joins TRBV27 to TRBJ1-6, with 8 bases fitting TRBD1. The CDR3 has 22 residues. The trim removed 5 bases at V and 0 bases at J, leaving 21 bases unmatched. Germline CDR1 and CDR2: MNHEY and SMNVEV (reference sequence). The CDR3 here is CASSRGRDRGPSWSSYNSPLHF. CDR3 coding DNA: TGTGCCAGCAGTCGCGGCAGAGACAGGGGACCTTCTTGGAGCTCCTATAATTCACCCCTCCACTTT.

The chain joins TRBV6-6 to TRBJ2-3; 9 bases match TRBD1. CDR3 length: 15 residues. The germline V gene encodes CDR1 MNHNY and CDR2 SVGAGI (reference sequence). The junction had 7 bases not matched to a gene; V was cut back by 5 bases and J by 4 bases. The CDR3 sequence: CASSPGTGPPDTQYF. The CDR3 bases are TGTGCCAGCAGTCCCGGGACAGGGCCCCCAGATACGCAGTATTTT.

The rearrangement uses TRBV19 and TRBJ1-2, with 7 bases that match TRBD1. Per germline, CDR1 LNHDA and CDR2 SQIVND (reference sequence). Trimming took 3 bases from V and 7 from J; bases not matched to a gene: 14. This CDR3 region has 16 residues. The CDR3 nucleotides are TGTGCCAGTAGTATTGATTGGGACAGCACGGCTAGTGGCTACACCTTC. This sequence encodes CASSIDWDSTASGYTF.

J is TRBJ1-1 and V is TRBV7-9; TRBD1 matches 8 bases. V trimming: 4 bases; J trimming: 0 bases; junction bases outside the gene matches: 13. The CDR3 is 18 residues long. Per germline, CDR1 SEHNR and CDR2 FQNEAQ (reference sequence). In DNA, the CDR3 is TGTGCCAGCAGCTCCTCCAGGGGGCGTGTATTAATGAACACTGAAGCTTTCTTT. Translation: CASSSSRGRVLMNTEAFF.

The chain links TRBV6-1 to TRBJ2-7; possible D gene TRBD2, 6 bases. Germline CDR1 is MNHNS and CDR2 is SASEGT. V gave up 2 bases and J gave up 1 base, with 12 bases separating them. The CDR3 consists of 15 residues. The DNA of the CDR3 is TGTGCCAGCAGTGAACTACCCGGGAGTTCCTACGAGCAGTACTTC. Its translation is CASSELPGSSYEQYF.

In this sample, this clone turned up once. CDR3 bases: TGTGCCAGCAGTGAAGGTTCAGGGTGGGCTAGCGCTTACGAGCAGTACTTC. This encodes CASSEGSGWASAYEQYF. This rearrangement joins TRBV6-1 to TRBJ2-7; maybe TRBD2 (6 bases). The CDR3 is made up of 17 amino acids. CDR1 is MNHNS and CDR2 is SASEGT in the germline V gene. V was shortened by 1 base and J by 4 bases, with 20 bases between the two germline ends.

V and J are TRBV7-9 and TRBJ1-1; 9 nucleotides line up with TRBD1. CDR3 length equals 14 residues. Unmatched junction bases numbered 4, after V lost 1 base and J lost 7 bases. Looked up from germline, CDR1 is SEHNR and CDR2 is FQNEAQ (reference sequence). In DNA, the CDR3 is TGTGCCAGCAGCTTAGGGACAGGGGTGATTGAAGCTTTCTTT. Protein product: CASSLGTGVIEAFF.

This rearrangement joins TRBV30 to TRBJ1-5; 8 bases fit TRBD1. The CDR3 is 17 amino acids. Germline V gene sequence: CDR1 GTSNPN, CDR2 SVGIG (reference sequence). The V segment lost 5 bases and the J segment 0 bases; nucleotides outside the gene matches: 12. CDR3 in DNA: TGTGCCTGGTATCCGTTGGAGACAGGGGATAGCAATCAGCCCCAGCATTTT. Translation gives CAWYPLETGDSNQPQHF.

Only one count was recorded for this clone. The chain is built from TRBV19 and TRBJ1-2; D is possibly TRBD1 (5 bases). V was trimmed by 5 bases and J by 4 bases, leaving 11 bases between them. Looked up from germline, CDR1 is LNHDA and CDR2 is SQIVND (reference sequence). CDR3 length equals 13 residues. The CDR3 region is CASSPDRFYGYTF. The DNA for the CDR3 is TGTGCCAGTAGTCCCGACAGATTCTATGGCTACACCTTC.

This clone was observed a single time. V is TRBV5-6 and J is TRBJ1-5; 11 bases match TRBD1. J was trimmed by 5 bases and V by 2 bases; bases with no gene match: 6. CDR3 length equals 16 residues. From germline, CDR1 is SGHDT and CDR2 YYEEEE. The CDR3 loop is CASSLGWTGGYQPQHF. The DNA of the CDR3 is TGTGCCAGCAGCTTAGGTTGGACAGGGGGCTATCAGCCCCAGCATTTT. Full variable domain (outside the CDR3, taken from reference TRBV5-6 and TRBJ1-5): DAGVTQSPTHLIKTRGQQVTLRCSPKSGHDTVSWYQQALGQGPQFIFQYYEEEERQRGNFPDRFSGHQFPNYSSELNVNALLLGDSALYLCASSLGWTGGYQPQHFGDGTRLSIL.

The chain has TRBV7-2 and TRBJ1-1, with a weak D call TRBD1 (6 bases). With 3 bases removed from V and 0 bases from J, the gap between germline ends came to 11 bases. Germline V CDR1 and CDR2: SGHTA, FQGNSA. The CDR3 has 15 residues. DNA for the CDR3: TGTGCCAGCAGCTTTCTGGGGACATTGAACACTGAAGCTTTCTTT. This gives the protein CASSFLGTLNTEAFF.

This chain joins TRBV18 and TRBJ1-2; TRBD1 matches 9 bases. Germline V CDR1 and CDR2: KGHSH, LQKENI. The junction had 1 base not matched to a gene; V was cut back by 2 bases and J by 0 bases. This CDR3 comprises 15 residues. The CDR3 DNA is TGTGCCAGCTCACCAGGACAGGGGACTAACTATGGCTACACCTTC. Translated, it gives CASSPGQGTNYGYTF. Looking up the rest from reference TRBV18 and TRBJ1-2 gives the full variable domain: NAGVMQNPRHLVRRRGQEARLRCSPMKGHSHVYWYRQLPEEGLKFMVYLQKENIIDESGMPKERFSAEFPKEGPSILRIQQVVRGDSAAYFCASSPGQGTNYGYTFGSGTRLTVV.